This T cell receptor (beta chain) emerged from a study of cytomegalovirus exposure and HLA in healthy donors (dated by TCRdb to about 2017). Some background on the complete study: In an earlier analysis of approximately 640 of the donors, 276 Gb of sequence data and 90 million to 120 million unique TCR beta sequences from some 170 million T cells were reported. HLA typing included class I and class II loci at four-digit resolution. Donor age, sex, ethnicity and CMV serostatus were compiled together with the repertoire data. The study aimed to test whether cataloging public T cell receptors could reveal signatures of past pathogen exposure. Among the roughly 390 genotyped donors, around 79% belonged to the genetic ancestry cluster associated with self-reported Caucasian donors. The T cell repertoires of around 670 subjects were profiled by immunosequencing and related to cytomegalovirus serostatus. To predict cytomegalovirus infection status, the study combined high-throughput TCR immunosequencing, statistical association of individual TCRs with disease status, and machine learning. An earlier analysis of 587 of the donors used high-throughput TCR beta sequencing to judge whether each TCR beta V gene segment behaved as functional or pseudogenic. All discovery cohort repertoires had been generated using a single sequencing platform. Typing coverage varied by locus: roughly 629-630 donors for A, B, C, DRB1 and DQB1; more than 500 for DQA1; approximately 610 for DPA1; roughly 450 for DPB1. Among some 400 genotyped donors of the cohort, an average of about 240,000 unique TCR beta nucleotide sequences were sequenced per donor, roughly 20% of them non-productive. Rather than using new phenotypic data, the later analysis identified candidate immune exposures from TCR beta sequences and from how often those sequences occurred across donors. Four to six DR-DQ haplotypes were handled as single units for association and clustering, since linkage in the cohort was strong. In addition to the first cohort of roughly 670 subjects, a separate validation cohort of about 120 different subjects was used. In a later genetic analysis, genome-wide SNP genotypes for about 65% of the roughly 670 donors were used, and that subset was treated as a discovery cohort. A later analysis re-analyzed previously published TCR beta repertoires from hundreds of donors and added high-resolution HLA genotyping to study TCR occurrence patterns. Roughly 300 gigabases of sequencing data and around 90 million unique TCR sequences made up an early release that covered several hundred HLA-typed donors. On the study overall, not on this receptor specifically: A later genetic analysis associated a missense DCLRE1C variant with V-gene and J-gene trimming of TCR beta chains, and an independent cohort replicated the association. The authors suggested that the approach could potentially be extended to other disease states and immunological phenotypes. The cohort was sequenced for TCR beta chains only, and without alpha or paired-chain data the features that could be detected were limited. An earlier analysis of approximately 590 of the donors showed that most TCR beta V segments appeared in productive rearrangements either about 90% or about 30% of the time, which broadly matched IMGT annotations. A further reported finding was that TCR beta sequences accurately predicted the HLA-A and HLA-B alleles for most subjects in the first cohort. In vitro tests confirmed that a few of the cytomegalovirus-associated TCR beta chains recognize cytomegalovirus antigens. A group of highly shared sequence variants was considered likely to be a technical artifact of the sequencing pipeline. CMV serostatus was the only immune exposure information available for the cohort. Compared with the approximately 600-donor mean, donors in an Asian-associated ancestry cluster had fewer N-insertions in productive TCRs, according to a later genetic analysis. Some IMGT-functional V segments, including TRBV6-2 and TRBV6-3, could not be distinguished by the 87-base-pair reads and were therefore excluded. At a false discovery rate of 0.05, a later analysis linked about 17,000 TCR beta sequences to specific HLA alleles. Because counts were too low, roughly 16 rarely observed V segments, including chromosome 9 orphons, were excluded from the earlier analysis of some 540 of the donors. A total of 164 TCR beta chains were listed by the study as associated with cytomegalovirus. Because some donors lacked HLA typing at each locus, the association tests relied only on the typed subset. Assigning TCR associations to individual alleles was difficult when HLA alleles, especially DR and DQ, strongly co-occurred. In a later analysis, most CMV-associated TCR beta chains were found to appear HLA-restricted, with HLA associations seemingly driven largely by CMV exposure. Most TCR sequences were seen in very few donors, while some public TCRs were found in many individuals. A later analysis found that HLA-associated TCR beta chains were more clonally expanded and had lower generation probabilities than equally common non-associated chains. Cytomegalovirus status was reported to be diagnosed by the classifier with high specificity and sensitivity in both the original and validation cohorts. Sequencing depth was assumed to be roughly uniform across donors in the presence/absence analyses, though that assumption may not hold. Linkage disequilibrium might explain the correlated functional status among segregating V segments, but an unknown experimental factor could not be excluded. According to a later analysis, TCR association rates differed among HLA loci, with DRB1 alleles showing the most associated TCRs and HLA-C alleles showing the fewest. According to a later analysis, parvovirus B19, influenza, CMV and Epstein-Barr virus appeared linked to several top co-occurrence clusters.

The cohort was made up of roughly 670 healthy bone marrow donors. Cohort members were all nominally healthy when sampled, although unrecorded immune exposures were likely present. The donor tested CMV seronegative, placing the donor among the 300 to 450 seronegative members of the cohort. A peripheral blood sample was collected from each donor, and TCR beta sequencing was performed on peripheral blood mononuclear cells. Genomic DNA extraction from the blood cell samples was performed with the Qiagen DNeasy Blood Extraction Kit. Concerning this clone: What antigen it recognizes has not been identified. The record has no base qualities; no much larger clone is one base away.

CDR3 length: 16 amino acids, cysteine to phenylalanine. Only the CDR3 DNA is retained, 48 bases long and in frame from the first base. The junction shows trimming of 3 bases on V and 3 bases on J, and the gene matches do not reach 4 bases of it. Library method: the immunoSEQ multiplex PCR assay. A mixture of 60 forward primers for TCR Vbeta segments and 13 reverse primers for TCR Jbeta segments was used in the multiplex PCR. A multiplex PCR assay on genomic DNA amplified the CDR3 region of rearranged TCR beta genes. The Illumina HiSeq System was used to sequence the amplified TCR beta libraries as 87-base-pair reads. As for the authors' bioinformatics: A later analysis counted some 74 million unique TCR beta chains across the 666 repertoires, and 10 million to 11 million of these chains were shared by at least two donors. Raw reads were error-corrected and collapsed into unique sequences with a nearest-neighbor algorithm that merged closely related sequences to remove PCR and sequencing errors. CDR3 sequences were aligned to IMGT reference sequences to assign V, D and J gene segments. For a sequence to be retained, a match of at least six nucleotides to both a V gene segment and a J gene segment was required. Rearrangements were classified as productive when the CDR3 lacked stop codons and remained in frame with V and J, and all other rearrangements were classified as non-productive. CDR3 was defined by IMGT convention, running from the second conserved V-encoded cysteine to the conserved J-encoded phenylalanine. The earlier analysis of about 620 of the donors excluded sequences that lacked an unambiguous match to a single V gene segment. In an earlier analysis of 587 of the donors, a V segment was called functional when productive rearrangements were above 56.7%, and segregating when the standard deviation between donors exceeded 5%. A statistical classification framework was developed to diagnose cytomegalovirus status using the catalog of TCR beta chain sequences. A later analysis assigned V and J genes by comparing TCR nucleotide sequences with IMGT/GENE-DB human TR gene sequences. The TCRdist pipeline was used in a later analysis to assign CDR3 sequences and most-parsimonious VDJ recombination scenarios. A later analysis defined each TCR beta chain by its CDR3 amino acid sequence plus V-gene family, and excluded reads lacking a unique V-gene family. To address suspected cross-contamination and a sequencing artifact, a later analysis removed roughly 640 highly shared, low-generation-probability nucleotide sequences. For each public chain, a later analysis derived a clonal expansion index from normalized ranks of inferred template counts within each repertoire. A later analysis computed generation probabilities with a VDJ recombination model fitted to out-of-frame rearrangements, and checked the results against IGoR. A later analysis scored TCR-TCR, TCR-HLA and TCR-CMV co-occurrence with hypergeometric tests, applying a repertoire-size bias correction to TCR pairs. To estimate false discovery rates, a later analysis permuted the HLA or CMV assignments 20 times. A later analysis grouped co-occurring TCRs with DBSCAN, adding TCRdist sequence similarity when clustering within HLA-allele-positive subsets. Repertoires with fewer than 30,000 or more than 120,000 public chains, plus five repertoires with anomalous nucleotide sharing, were excluded from co-occurrence clustering. TCRdb's version of the immuneACCESS table is confined to in-frame rearrangements and falls short of the full clone set. An unresolved V gene accounts for under half of the shortfall where checked; the remainder is of unknown origin. That table gives V, J and clone size, and the DNA gave D and trimming. For this sample there are roughly 120,000 clones; about 82% appear just once. In total, the top ten clones hold 5.3% of the sample.

This clonotype was obtained from a man younger than 45 in good health and CMV-seronegative. Sequenced: PBMCs. The chain couples TRBV23-1 to TRBJ2-2; TRBD1 fits 10 bases in the junction. TRBV23-1 qualifies as an ORF whose function is uncertain. The DNA reads as follows: TGCGCCAGCAGTCAGTCCGGGACAGGGGACACCGGGGAGCTGTTTTTT. Translated, it reads CASSQSGTGDTGELFF.